This is a list of T cell receptor beta chains from one sample in a study of OX40 agonist ivuxolimab in advanced cancers. TCRdb's copy holds only in-frame clones and misses some; the assay was immunoSEQ multiplex PCR. This repertoire shows around 25,000 clones, around 76% found once; its top ten account for 12% to 15%. The source was CD4+ or CD8+ T cells sorted from blood, collected in a trial of the OX40 agonist ivuxolimab. The receptors here all came from an adult with an advanced solid tumor such as melanoma, head and neck, liver or kidney cancer. The conserved cysteine and the conserved F or W are not part of the CDR3 here.

V gene	CDR3 length	J gene	CDR3 protein
TRBV19	12	TRBJ2-7	ASSLVLDRYEQY
TRBV7-3	13	TRBJ2-3	ASSPGTSDLDTQY
TRBV18	10	TRBJ2-7	ASSPRLYEQY
TRBV7-3	12	TRBJ2-1	ASSPSSGDNEQF
TRBV7-2	12	TRBJ2-2	ASSLTGNTGELF
TRBV7-3	14	TRBJ2-1	ASSLTLDPSYNEQF
TRBV7-9	16	TRBJ2-5	ASSSPYVAGAVQETQY
TRBV19	14	TRBJ1-5	ASTLSGQGFNQPQH
TRBV4-1	13	TRBJ1-2	ASSQEKSPSYGYT
TRBV7-6	11	TRBJ1-6	ASSLGEGQPLH
TRBV6-6	12	TRBJ2-5	ASSPAPFQETQY
TRBV19	13	TRBJ2-7	ASSASGTAPYEQY
TRBV19	11	TRBJ2-1	ASSIGQGNEQF
TRBV29-1	11	TRBJ2-7	TFGSSGEYEQY
TRBV10-2	11	TRBJ2-7	ASTLGGTGLQY
TRBV29-1	12	TRBJ2-3	SVDWRAVTDTQY
TRBV19	12	TRBJ2-7	ASSIVGLAYEQY
TRBV4-2	13	TRBJ2-3	ASSQEKPRTDTQY
TRBV14	13	TRBJ2-1	ASSHPPYSYNEQF
TRBV7-6	11	TRBJ2-7	ASSPGSRGRQY
TRBV4-3	10	TRBJ1-1	ASSQGAYEAF
TRBV6-1	13	TRBJ2-3	ASSRRGAGTDTQY
TRBV19	10	TRBJ1-5	ASRRTAQPQH
TRBV19	12	TRBJ1-4	ASRQGASNEKLF
TRBV13	10	TRBJ2-5	ASSLGLETQY
TRBV19	11	TRBJ1-2	ASSGTANYGYT
TRBV9	13	TRBJ1-2	ASSVRGSPNYGYT
TRBV25-1	11	TRBJ1-1	AARRGANTEAF
TRBV14	15	TRBJ1-6	ASSQVPGFEDNSPLH
TRBV4-3	16	TRBJ2-2	ASSHDVPGQGDTGELF
TRBV2	11	TRBJ2-5	ASIPGQRETQY
TRBV11-1	11	TRBJ2-7	ASSLAARREQY
TRBV7-2	14	TRBJ2-3	ASSWGSGLDTDTQY
TRBV19	13	TRBJ2-6	ASSSSASGANVLT
TRBV19	13	TRBJ2-1	ASSIGGQGYNEQF
TRBV5-1	11	TRBJ1-5	ASSLAGLGPQH
TRBV6-1	11	TRBJ2-2	ASRVGGTGELF
TRBV20-1	9	TRBJ2-2	SAILDGELF
TRBV4-3	14	TRBJ1-1	ASSPTPGVTRTEAF
TRBV19	12	TRBJ2-7	ASRWTSGTYEQY
TRBV15	15	TRBJ2-5	ATSRVDLGGGKETQY
TRBV30	13	TRBJ2-3	AWDSDGTGADTQY
TRBV6-4	12	TRBJ2-3	ASSDFPGSDTQY
TRBV6-5	10	TRBJ1-1	ASTIGVSEAF
TRBV7-4	12	TRBJ1-1	ASSLVWGNTEAF
TRBV5-4	14	TRBJ2-2	ASSPGGGANTGELF
TRBV9	12	TRBJ2-7	ASSAGQGTGEQY
TRBV5-4	12	TRBJ1-6	ASSLNPADSPLH
TRBV6-1	11	TRBJ1-6	ASSDRQGKPLH
TRBV2	11	TRBJ1-2	ASSERADRGYT
TRBV2	19	TRBJ1-1	ASSYPGTLPWGLSGDTEAF
TRBV4-2	13	NA	ASSQDGTGAYEQY
TRBV4-3	12	TRBJ2-7	ASSQDSRTYEQY
TRBV7-2	14	TRBJ2-1	ASSHTLAGVLNEQF
TRBV5-5	9	TRBJ2-7	ASSWGYEQY
TRBV19	12	TRBJ1-2	ASSSVRGALGYT
TRBV5-6	11	TRBJ2-7	ASSLGGFYEQY
TRBV6-1	11	TRBJ1-1	ASSEGGETEAF